These T cell receptor beta chains were read from a single sample in a study of shared clonotypes between healthy human individuals. Sequenced by immunoSEQ multiplex PCR; TCRdb stores in-frame clones only, minus some. In the table there are approximately 1,500,000 clones, around 98% of which are singletons. The sequenced sample consisted of naive CD4+ T cells sorted from blood. All receptors derive from a man aged 30 to 39 in good health. The CDR3 runs from the conserved cysteine through the conserved F or W. The D gene is left open where the match is weak. Clone size is stated in some rows and not others, as once, few, many or a class when expanded.

-	TRBV5-1	TRBJ1-3	-	TGCGCCAGCAGCCACCGGGGGCCTGGAAACACCATATATTTT	CASSHRGPGNTIYF
TRBD2	TRBV9	TRBJ2-7	-	TGTGCCAGCAGCGACGGGACTAGCGGGAGGGATAGACTAGGCGAGCAGTACTTC	CASSDGTSGRDRLGEQYF
TRBD2	TRBV7-6	TRBJ2-7	-	TGTGCCAGCAGCCGGGGGGGGTCGACCTACGAGCAGTACTTC	CASSRGGSTYEQYF
TRBD1	TRBV10-3	TRBJ2-7	-	TGTGCCATCAGTGGTGGGACAGGGATTCACGAGCAGTACTTC	CAISGGTGIHEQYF
TRBD1	TRBV5-6	TRBJ2-5	-	TGTGCCAGCAGCTTGTCGGGACAGGGAAAAGAGACCCAGTACTTC	CASSLSGQGKETQYF
-	TRBV7-2	TRBJ2-1	-	TGTGCCAGCAGCTTCAGGGACTTCAGCAATGAGCAGTTCTTC	CASSFRDFSNEQFF
-	TRBV9	TRBJ2-1	-	TGTGCCAGCAGCGTAGAACTCAACTACAATGAGCAGTTCTTC	CASSVELNYNEQFF
TRBD1	TRBV5-6	TRBJ2-5	-	TGTGCCAGCAGCTTGGCCGGACAGGGCGTAATGGAGACCCAGTACTTC	CASSLAGQGVMETQYF
-	TRBV7-2	TRBJ2-3	-	TGTGCCAGCAGCTCAGAACTTATAGATACGCAGTATTTT	CASSSELIDTQYF
-	TRBV5-4	TRBJ1-1	-	TGTGCCAGCAGACCGGCGTTGAACACTGAAGCTTTCTTT	CASRPALNTEAFF
TRBD2	TRBV7-2	TRBJ2-7	-	TGTGCCAGCAGCTTAGTTAGCGGGAGGGTCTCCTACGAGCAGTACTTC	CASSLVSGRVSYEQYF
TRBD1	TRBV5-1	TRBJ1-1	-	TGCGCCAGCAGCTTGGCCGGAGGGGGCGGGAACACTGAAGCTTTCTTT	CASSLAGGGGNTEAFF
-	TRBV28	TRBJ2-7	-	TGTGCCATCCGCCGGGACGGCCCCTACGAGCAGTACTTC	CAIRRDGPYEQYF
TRBD1	TRBV10-3	TRBJ1-4	-	TGTGCCATCAGTGGGTCGACAGGGGATAATGAAAAACTGTTTTTT	CAISGSTGDNEKLFF
-	TRBV5-4	TRBJ2-3	-	TGTGCCAGCAGCTCCGTTGGGTTGAGGACCCTCACAGATACGCAGTATTTT	CASSSVGLRTLTDTQYF
-	TRBV7-6	TRBJ2-7	-	TGTGCCAGCAGCCCGACAGGCTCCTACGAGCAGTACTTC	CASSPTGSYEQYF
-	TRBV5-1	TRBJ2-7	-	TGCGCCAGCAGCCCCGCGGGATACGGCTACGAGCAGTACTTC	CASSPAGYGYEQYF
-	TRBV2	TRBJ2-1	once	TGTGCCAGCAGTGAAGCCTCGACCTCTCTCTACAATGAGCAGTTCTTC	CASSEASTSLYNEQFF
-	TRBV5-1	TRBJ2-1	-	TGCGCCAGCAGCTTGGACAGCACCTACAATGAGCAGTTCTTC	CASSLDSTYNEQFF
TRBD1	TRBV18	TRBJ2-1	-	TGTGCCAGCTCACGCGGTCCGGGACAGGGGGCTAACTACAATGAGCAGTTCTTC	CASSRGPGQGANYNEQFF
-	TRBV9	TRBJ2-1	-	TGTGCCAGCAGTGCCTGGACATTATCCAATGAGCAGTTCTTC	CASSAWTLSNEQFF
-	TRBV9	TRBJ1-1	-	TGTGCCAGCAGCTCCACCCCTAGGACAGATGAAGCTTTCTTT	CASSSTPRTDEAFF